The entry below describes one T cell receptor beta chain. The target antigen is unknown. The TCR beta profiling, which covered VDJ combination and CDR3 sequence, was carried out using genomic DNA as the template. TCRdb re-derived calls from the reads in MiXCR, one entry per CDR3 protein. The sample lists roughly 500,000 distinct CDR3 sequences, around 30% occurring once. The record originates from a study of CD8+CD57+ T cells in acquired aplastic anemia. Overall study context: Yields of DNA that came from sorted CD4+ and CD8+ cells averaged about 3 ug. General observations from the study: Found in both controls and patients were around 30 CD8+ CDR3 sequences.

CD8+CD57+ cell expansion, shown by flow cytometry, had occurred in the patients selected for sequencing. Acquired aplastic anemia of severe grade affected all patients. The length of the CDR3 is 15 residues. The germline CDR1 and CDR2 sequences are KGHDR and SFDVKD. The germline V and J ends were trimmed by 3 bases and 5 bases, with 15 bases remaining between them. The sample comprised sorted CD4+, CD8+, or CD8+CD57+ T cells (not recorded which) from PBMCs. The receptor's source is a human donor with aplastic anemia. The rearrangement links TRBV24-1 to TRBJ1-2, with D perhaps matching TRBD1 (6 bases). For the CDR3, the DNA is TGTGCCACCAGTGATACCTCGGGGGGGGCATATGGCTACACCTTC. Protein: CATSDTSGGAYGYTF.